What follows is one TCR beta chain and its context. The sample comes from a study of blood T cell repertoires in COVID-19. Adults between about 18 and 95 years of age took part from about 24 US areas. Assay: immunoSEQ multiplex PCR; the TCRdb copy retains only in-frame clones and omits some. The table includes 200,000 to 250,000 clones, about 90% detected once. V was pared by 0 bases and J by 3 bases, with 15 bases between. Per germline, CDR1 SGHRS and CDR2 YFSETQ. The CDR3 runs to 16 residues. The V gene is TRBV5-1, the J gene TRBJ1-1, with D uncertain. The origin of this receptor is a woman aged 45-59 years in a cohort exposed to, infected with or recovered from COVID-19 (not recorded which). Material for sequencing was PBMCs or T cells enriched from blood (not recorded which). The CDR3 DNA is TGCGCCAGCAGCTTGGGTGTCCGGGGTCATTACACTGAAGCTTTCTTT. Protein sequence: CASSLGVRGHYTEAFF.